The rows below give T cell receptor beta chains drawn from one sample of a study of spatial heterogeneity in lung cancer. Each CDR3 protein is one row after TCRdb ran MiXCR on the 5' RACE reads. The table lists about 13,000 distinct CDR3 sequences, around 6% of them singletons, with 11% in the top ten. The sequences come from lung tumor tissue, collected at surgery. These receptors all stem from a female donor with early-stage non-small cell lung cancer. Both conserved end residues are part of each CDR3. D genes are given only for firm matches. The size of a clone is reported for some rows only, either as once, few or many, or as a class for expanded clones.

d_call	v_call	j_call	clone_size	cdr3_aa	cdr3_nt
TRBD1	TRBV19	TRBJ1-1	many	CASSIQGQVNTEAFF	TGTGCCAGTAGTATACAGGGACAGGTGAACACTGAAGCTTTCTTT
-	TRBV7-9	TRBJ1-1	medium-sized	CASSSFGRNTEAFF	TGTGCCAGCAGCTCCTTTGGGCGGAACACTGAAGCTTTCTTT
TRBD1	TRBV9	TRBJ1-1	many	CASSPGRGQVGAFF	TGTGCCAGCAGCCCCGGCAGGGGGCAGGTTGGAGCTTTCTTT
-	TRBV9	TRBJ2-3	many	CASNEIEDGSTDTQYF	TGTGCCAGCAACGAAATAGAGGACGGTAGCACAGATACGCAGTATTTT
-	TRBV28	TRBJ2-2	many	CAREPTWDTGELFF	TGTGCCAGGGAGCCGACTTGGGACACCGGGGAGCTGTTTTTT
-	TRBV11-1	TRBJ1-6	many	CASSLWRVGSPLHF	TGTGCCAGCAGCTTATGGAGGGTAGGATCACCCCTCCACTTT
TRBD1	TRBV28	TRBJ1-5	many	CASSAGGSVNQPQHF	TGTGCCAGCAGTGCAGGGGGTTCCGTCAATCAGCCCCAGCATTTT
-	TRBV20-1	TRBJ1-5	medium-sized	CSARVGQTDQPQHF	TGCAGTGCTAGAGTGGGACAAACGGATCAGCCCCAGCATTTT
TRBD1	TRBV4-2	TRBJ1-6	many	CASSHKDRVLSPLHF	TGTGCCAGCAGCCATAAAGACAGGGTCCTTTCACCCCTCCACTTT
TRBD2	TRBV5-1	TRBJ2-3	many	CASRPQLAGVTDTQYF	TGCGCCAGCCGTCCTCAACTAGCGGGGGTCACAGATACGCAGTATTTT
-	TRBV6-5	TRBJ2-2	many	CASSYSRSRTGELFF	TGTGCCAGCAGTTACTCTCGTAGCCGCACCGGGGAGCTGTTTTTT
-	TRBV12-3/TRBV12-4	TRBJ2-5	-	CASSSAGGGQETQYF	TGTGCCAGCAGTTCGGCAGGTGGCGGGCAAGAGACCCAGTACTTC
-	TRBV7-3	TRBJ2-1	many	CASSSPTSSWGNEQFF	TGTGCCAGCAGCTCCCCAACTAGCAGCTGGGGTAATGAGCAGTTCTTC
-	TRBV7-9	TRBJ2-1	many	CASSLGGNFNEQFF	TGTGCCAGCAGCTTAGGGGGTAATTTCAATGAGCAGTTCTTC
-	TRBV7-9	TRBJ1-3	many	CASSPLGQRGNTIYF	TGTGCCAGCAGCCCTCTCGGACAGAGAGGAAACACCATATATTTT
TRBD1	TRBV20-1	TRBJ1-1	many	CSATGTGRTEAFF	TGCAGTGCCACGGGGACAGGGCGTACTGAAGCTTTCTTT
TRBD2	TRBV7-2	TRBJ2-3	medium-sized	CASSPRTSGGGDTQYF	TGTGCCAGCAGCCCGCGGACTAGCGGGGGTGGGGATACGCAGTATTTT
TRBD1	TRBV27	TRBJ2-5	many	CASRLAGTAQETQYF	TGTGCCAGCAGACTCGCCGGGACAGCCCAAGAGACCCAGTACTTC
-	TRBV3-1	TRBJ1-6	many	CASSQGIGTRTPLHF	TGTGCCAGCAGCCAAGGAATAGGGACGAGGACACCCCTCCACTTT
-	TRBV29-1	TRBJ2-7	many	CSVGLGAGVVYEQYF	TGCAGCGTTGGTCTAGGGGCTGGGGTAGTGTACGAGCAGTACTTC
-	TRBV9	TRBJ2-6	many	CASSVGRRSGANVLTF	TGTGCCAGCAGCGTAGGGAGGAGGTCTGGGGCCAACGTCCTGACTTTC
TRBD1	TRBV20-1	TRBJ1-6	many	CSARRTGSSYNSPLHF	TGCAGTGCTAGAAGGACAGGGAGCTCCTATAATTCACCCCTCCACTTT
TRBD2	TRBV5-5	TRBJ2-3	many	CASSLVPTAGGSTDTQYF	TGTGCCAGCAGCTTGGTGCCGACAGCGGGGGGGTCCACAGATACGCAGTATTTT
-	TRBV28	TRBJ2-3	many	CASSGLKDTQYF	TGTGCCAGCAGTGGCCTAAAAGATACGCAGTATTTT
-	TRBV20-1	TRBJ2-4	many	CSASHRAKNIQYF	TGCAGTGCTAGCCACAGGGCCAAAAACATTCAGTACTTC
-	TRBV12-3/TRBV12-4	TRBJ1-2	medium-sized	CASSWQPNYGYTF	TGTGCCAGCAGTTGGCAACCTAACTATGGCTACACCTTC
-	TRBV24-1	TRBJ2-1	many	CATSEGASYNEQFF	TGTGCCACCAGTGAGGGGGCGAGCTACAATGAGCAGTTCTTC
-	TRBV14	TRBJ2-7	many	CASSQGSQQYF	TGTGCCAGCAGCCAAGGGTCCCAGCAGTACTTC
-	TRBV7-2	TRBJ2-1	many	CATYGSGRSSYNEQFF	TGTGCCACCTACGGCTCAGGGAGGAGCTCCTACAATGAGCAGTTCTTC
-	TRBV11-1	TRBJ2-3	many	CASRPPSPSTDTQYF	TGTGCCAGCAGACCCCCCTCGCCTAGCACAGATACGCAGTATTTT
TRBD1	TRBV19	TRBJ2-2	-	CASLPDRANTGELFF	TGTGCCAGTCTCCCGGACAGGGCGAACACCGGGGAGCTGTTTTTT
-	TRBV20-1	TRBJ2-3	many	CSASFRSTDTQYF	TGCAGTGCTAGCTTCCGGAGCACAGATACGCAGTATTTT
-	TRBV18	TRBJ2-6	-	CASSPRWTLHSLSGANVLTF	TGTGCCAGCTCACCTCGCTGGACCCTTCACTCCCTCTCTGGGGCCAACGTCCTGACTTTC
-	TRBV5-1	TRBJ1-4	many	CASSFRGFNEKLFF	TGCGCCAGCAGCTTCCGGGGGTTCAATGAAAAACTGTTTTTT
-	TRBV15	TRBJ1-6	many	CATSRIFRESPLHF	TGTGCCACCAGCAGGATCTTTAGGGAATCACCCCTCCACTTT